The 5 T cell receptor beta chains presented below share a single source sample, sequenced in a study of T cells after yellow fever vaccination. TCRdb re-called the 5' RACE reads with MiXCR, one entry per CDR3 protein. This sample has some 560,000 distinct CDR3 sequences, with 15% to 20% found just once. The starting material was PBMCs, obtained 15 days after the yellow fever booster vaccination. These receptors were collected from a man aged 25 to 45 who received the YFV17D yellow fever vaccine.

This clonotype occurred a few times. The J gene is TRBJ2-1, the V gene TRBV7-8; 13 nucleotides align to TRBD2. Germline CDR1 reads SGHVS; CDR2 reads FQNEAQ. CDR3 length: 14 amino acids. V dropped 8 bases and J dropped 6; count of bases not matched to a gene: 4. CDR3 DNA sequence: TGTGCCAGCGAGGGACTAGCGGGACCCAATGAGCAGTTCTTC. It codes for CASEGLAGPNEQFF.

This clonotype has a handful of counts. The chain is built from TRBV29-1 and TRBJ2-7, with D maybe TRBD1 (5 bases). CDR3 length: 13 residues. Trimming took off 7 bases at V and 0 bases at J, with 13 bases between the two ends. Germline V gene sequence: CDR1 SQVTM, CDR2 ANQGSEA. The CDR3 nucleotides are TGCAGCGCACAGGTATCGAGCTCCTACGAGCAGTACTTC. This translates into CSAQVSSSYEQYF.

The chain couples TRBV29-1 to TRBJ2-7, with 9 bases that match TRBD1. This CDR3 has 12 residues. Trimming cost V 7 bases and J 2 bases; bases outside gene matches: 3. Germline V gene data show CDR1 as SQVTM and CDR2 as ANQGSEA. CDR3 coding DNA: TGCAGCGGGACAGGGGTCACCTACGAGCAGTACTTC. It specifies CSGTGVTYEQYF.

This clonotype has more than one count but fewer than ten. The chain is built from TRBV19 and TRBJ1-5; D gene uncertain. Per germline, CDR1 LNHDA and CDR2 SQIVND (reference sequence). The V gene lost 7 bases and the J gene lost 4 bases, with 17 bases spanning the gap. The CDR3 runs to 15 residues. The CDR3 here is CASTPLRGGNQPQHF. The DNA for the CDR3 is TGTGCCAGTACCCCCCTCCGGGGAGGGAATCAGCCCCAGCATTTT.

V gene TRBV9 combines with J gene TRBJ1-1, with D possibly matching TRBD1 (5 bases). This CDR3 comprises 15 residues. Trimming pared 0 bases from V and 1 base from J, leaving 10 bases between. Germline values: CDR1 SGDLS, CDR2 YYNGEE. The CDR3 spells CASSVDSGTNTEAFF. The CDR3 DNA follows: TGTGCCAGCAGCGTAGATTCAGGGACGAACACTGAAGCTTTCTTT. The complete variable domain, with remaining parts taken from reference TRBV9 and TRBJ1-1, reads DSGVTQTPKHLITATGQRVTLRCSPRSGDLSVYWYQQSLDQGLQFLIQYYNGEERAKGNILERFSAQQFPDLHSELNLSSLELGDSALYFCASSVDSGTNTEAFFGQGTRLTVV.